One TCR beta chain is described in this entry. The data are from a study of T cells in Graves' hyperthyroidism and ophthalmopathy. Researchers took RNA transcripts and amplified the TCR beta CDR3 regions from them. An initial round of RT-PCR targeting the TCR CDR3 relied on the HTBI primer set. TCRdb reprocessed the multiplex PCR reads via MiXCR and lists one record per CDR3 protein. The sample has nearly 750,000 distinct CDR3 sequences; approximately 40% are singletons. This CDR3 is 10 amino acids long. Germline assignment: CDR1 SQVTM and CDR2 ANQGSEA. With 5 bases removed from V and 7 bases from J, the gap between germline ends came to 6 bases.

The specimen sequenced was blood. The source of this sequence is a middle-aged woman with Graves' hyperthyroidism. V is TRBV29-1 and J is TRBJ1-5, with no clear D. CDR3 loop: CSVSGQPQHF. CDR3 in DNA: TGCAGCGTTTCGGGACAGCCCCAGCATTTT.